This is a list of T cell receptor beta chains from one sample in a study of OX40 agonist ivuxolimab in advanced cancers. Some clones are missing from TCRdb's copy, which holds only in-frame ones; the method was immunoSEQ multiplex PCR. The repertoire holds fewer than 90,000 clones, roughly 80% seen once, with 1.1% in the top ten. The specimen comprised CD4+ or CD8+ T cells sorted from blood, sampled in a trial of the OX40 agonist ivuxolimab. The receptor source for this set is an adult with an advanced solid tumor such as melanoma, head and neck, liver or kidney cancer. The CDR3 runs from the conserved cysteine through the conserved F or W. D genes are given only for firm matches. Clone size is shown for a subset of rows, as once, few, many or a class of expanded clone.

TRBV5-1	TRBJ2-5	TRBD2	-	CASSFGTSGGARETQYF
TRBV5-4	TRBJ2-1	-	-	CATAPRAGPPYNEQFF
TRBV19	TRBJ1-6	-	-	CASNEFNSPLHF
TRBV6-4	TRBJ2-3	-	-	CASSVETSTDTQYF
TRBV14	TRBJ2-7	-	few	CASSQGTPPYEQYF
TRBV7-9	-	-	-	CASSQGGSVYEQYF
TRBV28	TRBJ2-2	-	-	CASSLGTGKGTGELFF
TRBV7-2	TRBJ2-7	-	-	CASSQGGGGRGAYEQYF
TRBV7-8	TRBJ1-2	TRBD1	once	CASSVTGQGKAGGYTF
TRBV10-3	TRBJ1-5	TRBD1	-	CAISDPGTGGGQPQHF
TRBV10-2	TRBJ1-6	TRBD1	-	CASSRGGQGDSPLHF
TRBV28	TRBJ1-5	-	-	CASRGWTDNQPQHF
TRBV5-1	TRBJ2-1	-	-	CASSETGRGNEQFF
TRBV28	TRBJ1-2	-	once	CASSPYGTGNYGYTF
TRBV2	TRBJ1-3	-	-	CASRESSGNTIYF
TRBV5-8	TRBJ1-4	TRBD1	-	CASSTGTGAFNEKLFF
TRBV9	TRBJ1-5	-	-	CASSIDEGFNQPQHF
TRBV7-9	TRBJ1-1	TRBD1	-	CASSFTGVNTEAFF
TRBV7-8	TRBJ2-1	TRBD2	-	CASSLTDPFRSGGQNNEQFF
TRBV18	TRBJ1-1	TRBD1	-	CASSRTGGVEAFF
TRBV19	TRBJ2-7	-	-	CASSIFFLSSYEQYF
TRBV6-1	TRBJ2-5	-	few	CASSGLQGEGYF
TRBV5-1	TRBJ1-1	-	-	CASSKQGEGTEAFF
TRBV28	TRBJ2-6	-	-	CASRRRGGISGANVLTF
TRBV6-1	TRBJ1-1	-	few	CASSETGPTEAFF
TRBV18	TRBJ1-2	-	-	CASSPWTDYGYTF
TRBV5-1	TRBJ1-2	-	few	CASSLEAGGPLRGGYTF
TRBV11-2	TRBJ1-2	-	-	CASSLDRYGYTF
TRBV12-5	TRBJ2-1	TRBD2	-	CASGLTSGGAYEQFF
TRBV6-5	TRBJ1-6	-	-	CASRYQDSPLHF
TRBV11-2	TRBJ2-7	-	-	CASSLDYEQYF
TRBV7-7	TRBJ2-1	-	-	CASSLYGAHEQFF
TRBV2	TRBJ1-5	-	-	CASRQGSTGNQPQHF
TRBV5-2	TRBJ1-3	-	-	CASSLGGQISGNTIYF
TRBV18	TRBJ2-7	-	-	CASSPERGQYEQYF
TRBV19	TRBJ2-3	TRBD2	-	CASSTPGGTQYF
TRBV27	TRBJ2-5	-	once	CASSSHRPQETSQETQYF
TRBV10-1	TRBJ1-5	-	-	CASSLRGEPQHF
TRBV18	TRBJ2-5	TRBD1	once	CASSRDRGQETQYF
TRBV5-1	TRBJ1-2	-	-	CASSPWTAQDDGYTF
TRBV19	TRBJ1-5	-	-	CASSPVRPWNQPQHF
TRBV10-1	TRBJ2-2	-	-	CATSTGGTGELFF
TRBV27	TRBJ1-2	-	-	CASSLQGYGYTF
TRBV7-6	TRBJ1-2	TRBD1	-	CASSLGADRGYGYTF
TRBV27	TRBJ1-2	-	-	CASSKQGPPGYTF
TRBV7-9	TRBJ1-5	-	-	CASSLAGYSNQPQHF
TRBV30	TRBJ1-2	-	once	CAWTTVVNYGYTF
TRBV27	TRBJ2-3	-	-	CASSPTGWGTGTDTQYF
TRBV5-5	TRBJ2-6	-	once	CANTQGPGANVLTF
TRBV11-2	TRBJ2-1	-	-	CASSLFGASVGGEQFF
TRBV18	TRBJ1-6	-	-	CASSPGKGGNSPLHF
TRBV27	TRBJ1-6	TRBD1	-	CATRDSSYNSPLHF
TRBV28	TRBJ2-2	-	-	CASSFPTELTYSPPGELFF
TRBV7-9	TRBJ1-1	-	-	CASSYSAEGSEAFF
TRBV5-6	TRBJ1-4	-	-	CASSLSGLNEKLFF
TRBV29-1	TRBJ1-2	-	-	CSTRPAAYSGYTF
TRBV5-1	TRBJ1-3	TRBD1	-	CASSSNPQGAGNTIYF
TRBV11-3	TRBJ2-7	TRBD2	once	CASSPGLAGDRQYF
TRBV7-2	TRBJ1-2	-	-	CASSLTNYGYTF